A selection of T cell receptor beta chains follows, all from one sample in a study of T cells in Graves' hyperthyroidism and ophthalmopathy. TCRdb re-derived calls from the multiplex PCR reads in MiXCR, one entry per CDR3 protein. The repertoire consists of about 350,000 distinct CDR3 sequences, with around 18% occurring once and the leading ten covering 15% to 17%. The sequenced material came from blood. The receptor source for this set is a woman aged 35 to 49 with Graves' ophthalmopathy. CDR3s include the opening cysteine and the closing phenylalanine or tryptophan. The order of the fields is clone size, V gene, CDR3 protein. Clone size is not always given. Where it is, it says once, few, many or a class for expanded clones.

>many|TRBV12-3/TRBV12-4
CASNRDQAGEQYF
>-|TRBV19
CASHGSRTRRKNTEAFF
>few|TRBV11-2
CASSLGPGQGLPGELFF
>many|TRBV12-3/TRBV12-4
CASSFASGIMNTEAFF
>many|TRBV28
CASSLGSGRQPQHF
>many|TRBV7-9
CASSSGLQAYEQYF
>many|TRBV7-3
CASSLGGASRELFF
>many|TRBV5-1
CASSGNRVSYEQYF
>once|TRBV12-5
CASGLVMGTGFHEQYF
>many|TRBV5-1
CASSPWEGGHGEQYF
>many|TRBV12-3/TRBV12-4
CASSWVPSGYNSPLHF
>many|TRBV6-2/TRBV6-3
CASGGFLNIQYF
>once|TRBV19
CASSIRDRYGYTF
>many|TRBV6-1
CASRSKRTDQETQYF
>many|TRBV6-2/TRBV6-3
CASSYQTGGVGEQYF
>many|TRBV7-2
CASSLTKGGAAFF
>-|TRBV12-3/TRBV12-4
CASMDRVAGGYTF
>many|TRBV19
CASSPPGGWQYTEAFF
>many|TRBV10-3
CAISGTGLSPLHF
>-|TRBV7-8
CASSANLAGLNTGELFF
>-|TRBV6-5
CASSYGGRVTQYF
>-|TRBV28
CASSFQGAGQPQHF
>-|TRBV18
CASSPGVDRASGNTIYF
>many|TRBV6-1
CASSATSGTYSYEQYF
>-|TRBV12-3/TRBV12-4
CASSFIAIAGGNTIYF
>medium-sized|TRBV15
CATSRDRGGEAFF
>many|TRBV7-2
CASSLLAGYTYEQYF
>many|TRBV6-5
CASSYSHDELMNTEAFF
>many|TRBV30
CAWSVQWQGKYEQYF
>many|TRBV30
CAWMFRGRYNEQFF
>many|TRBV28
CASQSERDHRVYSNQPQHF
>many|TRBV4-2
CASSQVWGLATYEQYF
>many|TRBV28
CASSFRTTGNTIYF
>many|TRBV29-1
CSVVLGGTEAFF
>few|TRBV7-9
CASSRPGQGFYEQYF
>many|TRBV28
CASSSNDRSGANVLTF
>many|TRBV19
CASSLPPGGSQPQHF
>many|TRBV28
CASDSPNYGYTF
>-|TRBV11-2
CASTTGTTQETQYF
>many|TRBV12-5
CASGGGNYGNQPQHF
>many|TRBV14
CASSQVFEQYF
>many|TRBV3-1
CASSAGDQPQHF
>many|TRBV28
CASRAVGYEQYF
>-|TRBV12-3/TRBV12-4
CASLDRLSMNTEAFF
>many|TRBV6-2/TRBV6-3
CASSYAPLAGGNTGELFF
>many|TRBV7-9
CASSRQGLSGEQYF
>many|TRBV5-1
CASSLVVGRAFF
>many|TRBV29-1
CSAGHPNTEAFF
>many|TRBV2
CASTEQGTYSNQPQHF
>many|TRBV7-8
CASSLVGGGNTIYF
>many|TRBV7-2
CASSLAAAGTEAFF
>many|TRBV12-5
CASGVTALSYEQYF